These 18 T cell receptor beta chains were all obtained from the same sample, sequenced in a study of beta chain features in type 1 diabetes. Notes on the study in general: Type 1 diabetes patients showed a moderate but significant shortening of TCRB CDR3s in all four CD4+ subsets.

Investigators reverse transcribed all isolated RNA, so they sequenced expressed TCRB transcripts. Assay: immunoSEQ multiplex PCR; the TCRdb copy retains only in-frame clones and omits some. The sample has 250,000 to 300,000 clones; around an eighth are singletons. Their antigens remain unidentified. Material: naive CD4+ T cells from blood. The source is a man aged 25 to 40 with type 1 diabetes.

This chain joins TRBV29-1 and TRBJ1-2; D call uncertain. Germline values: CDR1 SQVTM, CDR2 ANQGSEA. This CDR3 region has 12 residues. V shed 3 bases and J shed 4 bases, with 9 bases lying between them. In nucleotides, the CDR3 is TGCAGCGTTGAGTTAGTCGGCTATGGCTACACCTTC. Amino acid sequence: CSVELVGYGYTF.

The V call is TRBV4-1, the J call TRBJ2-7, with 12 bases aligning to TRBD1. Losses at the gene ends were 4 bases for V and 0 bases for J; bases not matched to a gene: 1. The CDR3 is 15 amino acids. Per the germline V gene, CDR1 is MGHRA and CDR2 is YSYEKL. CDR3 nucleotides: TGCGCCAGCAGCCCGGGACAGGGGGCCTCCTACGAGCAGTACTTC. Encoded protein: CASSPGQGASYEQYF.

The J gene is TRBJ2-7, the V gene TRBV4-3; D possibly corresponds to TRBD2 (5 bases). V dropped 4 bases and J dropped 3 bases, with 16 bases sitting between them. CDR1 and CDR2 (germline): LGHNA, YSLEER. The CDR3 is made up of 15 amino acids. Here the CDR3 DNA reads TGCGCCAGCAGCCCCCAAAGCTCGGGGTTCTACGAGCAGTACTTC. Amino acids: CASSPQSSGFYEQYF.

This clone came up a few times. This chain connects TRBV28 to TRBJ1-1; D is ambiguous. The V gene's germline CDR1 is MDHEN and CDR2 SYDVKM. Trimming left V 1 base short and J 1 base short, with 4 bases between. The CDR3 is 13 amino acids. The DNA for the CDR3 is TGTGCCAGCAGTTTATCAGAGAACACTGAAGCTTTCTTT. Translation: CASSLSENTEAFF.

The V and J genes are TRBV5-6 and TRBJ2-6, with a possible D match to TRBD1 (6 bases). CDR1 is SGHDT, CDR2 YYEEEE, per germline. This CDR3 comprises 18 residues. The germline V and J ends were trimmed by 3 bases and 0 bases, with 16 bases remaining between them. In DNA form, the CDR3 reads TGTGCCAGCAGCTCCCGACAGGAGCTTAGCTCTGGGGCCAACGTCCTGACTTTC. Translated: CASSSRQELSSGANVLTF.

V usage is TRBV28 and J usage is TRBJ2-2; 9 bases are a match to TRBD1. J was trimmed by 4 bases and V by 9 bases; bases with no gene match: 6. The CDR3 is 14 amino acids. CDR1 and CDR2 from the germline V gene are MDHEN and SYDVKM. In DNA form, the CDR3 reads TGTGCCAGTTCAGGACAGGGGATCACCGGGGAGCTGTTTTTT. Translating gives CASSGQGITGELFF.

V is TRBV6-1 and J is TRBJ1-1, with 7 nucleotides matching TRBD1. Germline V gene data show CDR1 as MNHNS and CDR2 as SASEGT. V dropped 10 bases and J dropped 0; count of bases not matched to a gene: 5. The CDR3 has 13 amino acids. CDR3 sequence (DNA): TGTGCCATTCGACAGGGATTGAACACTGAAGCTTTCTTT. It is translated as CAIRQGLNTEAFF.

This clone was seen more than once but under ten times. The chain uses TRBV6-1 and TRBJ2-3, with a tentative D call TRBD2 (5 bases). V was clipped by 2 bases and J by 7 bases, with 19 bases between them. Germline CDR1 is MNHNS and CDR2 is SASEGT. There are 16 residues in the CDR3. The chain's CDR3 is CASSEIGGYKANTQYF. Written as DNA, the CDR3 is TGTGCCAGCAGTGAAATTGGCGGGTACAAGGCGAATACGCAGTATTTT.

V gene TRBV11-2 combines with J gene TRBJ2-3; tentatively, D is TRBD2 (6 bases). CDR1 and CDR2 (germline): SGHAT, FQNNGV. The CDR3 length is 14 residues. The V end lost 0 bases, the J end lost 8 bases, and 12 bases lay between the germline ends. CDR3 sequence (DNA): TGTGCCAGCAGCTTAGATGGCGGGACTGGTACGCAGTATTTT. Translation: CASSLDGGTGTQYF. The full variable domain, with the rest looked up from reference TRBV11-2 and TRBJ2-3, is EAGVAQSPRYKIIEKRQSVAFWCNPISGHATLYWYQQILGQGPKLLIQFQNNGVVDDSQLPKDRFSAERLKGVDSTLKIQPAKLEDSAVYLCASSLDGGTGTQYFGPGTRLTVL.

The V gene is TRBV7-9, the J gene TRBJ2-6; TRBD2 is a possible D gene (7 bases). This CDR3 contains 16 residues. From germline, CDR1 is SEHNR and CDR2 FQNEAQ (reference sequence). Deletions cut 2 bases from V and 4 bases from J, with 12 bases between. As DNA, the CDR3 is TGTGCCAGCAGCTTACTTGCGGGGGCCGGGGCCAACGTCCTGACTTTC. Translation gives CASSLLAGAGANVLTF.

This clone was seen more than once but under ten times. The chain is built from TRBV7-2 and TRBJ2-7, with TRBD2 matching over 9 bases. V was pared by 5 bases and J by 3 bases, with 14 bases of the junction left unmatched. From germline, CDR1 is SGHTA and CDR2 FQGNSA. The CDR3 is made up of 17 amino acids. The CDR3 DNA is TGTGCCAGCAGCCCTAGGGCGGGAGGGTTCGCAGGCTACGAGCAGTACTTC. The encoded protein is CASSPRAGGFAGYEQYF.

The chain is built from TRBV19 and TRBJ2-3; D is perhaps TRBD2 (6 bases). Germline assignment: CDR1 LNHDA and CDR2 SQIVND (reference sequence). There are 13 residues in the CDR3. V was trimmed by 7 bases and J by 6 bases, leaving 14 bases between them. The CDR3 DNA sequence: TGTGCCAGTACCCTAGCGACGGGCGATACGCAGTATTTT. Its translation is CASTLATGDTQYF. The full variable domain, with the rest looked up from reference TRBV19 and TRBJ2-3, is DGGITQSPKYLFRKEGQNVTLSCEQNLNHDAMYWYRQDPGQGLRLIYYSQIVNDFQKGDIAEGYSVSREKKESFPLTVTSAQKNPTAFYLCASTLATGDTQYFGPGTRLTVL.

The chain carries TRBV5-6 and TRBJ2-7; tentatively, D is TRBD2 (5 bases). Between the trimmed V and J ends, which lost 4 bases and 0 bases, there was a span of 17 bases. Germline V gene lookup returns CDR1 SGHDT and CDR2 YYEEEE. This CDR3 comprises 16 residues. The CDR3 sequence is CASSSGRWLDSYEQYF. CDR3 coding DNA: TGTGCCAGCAGCAGCGGCAGGTGGCTCGACTCCTACGAGCAGTACTTC.

The chain couples TRBV19 to TRBJ1-1; D gene unclear. From germline, CDR1 is LNHDA and CDR2 SQIVND (reference sequence). This CDR3 is 12 amino acids long. V was shortened by 7 bases and J by 1 base, with 7 bases between the two germline ends. The DNA for the CDR3 is TGTGCCAGTAAGGCAGGGAACACTGAAGCTTTCTTT. Protein: CASKAGNTEAFF.

Concerning this clone itself: Germline and junction disagree at one end, which may indicate a read error. The chain has TRBV5-4 and TRBJ2-7, with 10 bases fitting TRBD1. The CDR3 loop spans 14 amino acids. CDR1 is SGHNT and CDR2 is YYREEE in the germline V gene (reference sequence). CDR3 in DNA: TGTGCCAGCAGCCCCGCCGGGACAGGGGCCCCCGAGGACTTC. This encodes CASSPAGTGAPEDF.

The rearrangement joins TRBV14 to TRBJ2-5; tentatively, D is TRBD2 (5 bases). V gave up 1 base and J gave up 2 bases, with 8 bases separating them. The length of the CDR3 is 14 residues. Germline CDR1 SGHDN, CDR2 FVKESK. CDR3 coding DNA: TGTGCCAGCAGCCAAGTTGGGAGACAAGAGACCCAGTACTTC. As protein: CASSQVGRQETQYF.

This clone was observed a handful of times. The J gene is TRBJ2-4, the V gene TRBV6-5, with 10 bases that match TRBD1. The CDR3 runs 13 residues. Germline loops: CDR1 MNHEY, CDR2 SVGAGI. Unmatched junction bases numbered 4, after V lost 6 bases and J lost 8 bases. CDR3 amino acids: CASSGTGEHIQYF. CDR3 coding DNA: TGTGCCAGCAGCGGGACAGGGGAACACATTCAGTACTTC.

This clone was seen more than once but under ten times. The gene calls are TRBV7-9 and TRBJ1-1; TRBD1 agrees at 8 bases. Losses at the gene ends were 4 bases for V and 1 base for J; bases not matched to a gene: 8. The germline CDR1 and CDR2 sequences are SEHNR and FQNEAQ (reference sequence). There are 16 residues in the CDR3. CDR3 sequence (DNA): TGTGCCAGCAGCTCATCATACGGACAGGGGAACACTGAAGCTTTCTTT. This sequence encodes CASSSSYGQGNTEAFF.